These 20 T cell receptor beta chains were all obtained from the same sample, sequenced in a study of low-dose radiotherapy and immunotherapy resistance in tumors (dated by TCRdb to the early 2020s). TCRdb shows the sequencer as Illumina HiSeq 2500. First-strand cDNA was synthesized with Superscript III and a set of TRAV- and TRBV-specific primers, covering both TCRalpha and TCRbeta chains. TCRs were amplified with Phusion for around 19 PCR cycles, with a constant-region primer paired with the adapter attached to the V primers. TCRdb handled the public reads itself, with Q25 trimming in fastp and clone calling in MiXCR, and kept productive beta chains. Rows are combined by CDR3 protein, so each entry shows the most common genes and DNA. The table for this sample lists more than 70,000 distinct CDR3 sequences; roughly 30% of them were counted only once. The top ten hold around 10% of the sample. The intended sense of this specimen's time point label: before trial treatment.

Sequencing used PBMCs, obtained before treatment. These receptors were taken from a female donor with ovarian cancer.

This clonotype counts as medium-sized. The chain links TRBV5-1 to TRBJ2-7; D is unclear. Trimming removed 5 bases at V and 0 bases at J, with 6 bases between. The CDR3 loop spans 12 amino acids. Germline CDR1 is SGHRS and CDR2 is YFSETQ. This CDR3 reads CASSSSSYEQYF. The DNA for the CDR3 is TGCGCCAGCAGTTCTAGCTCCTACGAGCAGTACTTC.

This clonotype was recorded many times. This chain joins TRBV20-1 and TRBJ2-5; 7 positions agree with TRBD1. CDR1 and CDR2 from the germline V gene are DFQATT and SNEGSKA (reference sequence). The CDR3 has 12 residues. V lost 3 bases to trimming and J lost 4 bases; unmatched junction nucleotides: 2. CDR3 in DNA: TGCAGTGCTAGGACAGGGCGAGAGACCCAGTACTTC. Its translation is CSARTGRETQYF.

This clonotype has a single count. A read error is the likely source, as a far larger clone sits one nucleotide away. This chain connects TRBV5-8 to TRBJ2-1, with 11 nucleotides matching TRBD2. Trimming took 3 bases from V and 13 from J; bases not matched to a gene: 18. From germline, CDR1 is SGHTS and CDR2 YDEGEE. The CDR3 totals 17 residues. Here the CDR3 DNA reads TGTGCCAGCAGCTACTCATTACGTAGCGGGAGGGCCCGTGATCAGTTCTTC. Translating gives CASSYSLRSGRARDQFF.

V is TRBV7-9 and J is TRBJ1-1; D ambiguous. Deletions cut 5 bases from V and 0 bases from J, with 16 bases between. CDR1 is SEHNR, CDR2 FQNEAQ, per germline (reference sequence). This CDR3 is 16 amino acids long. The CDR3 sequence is CASSPAGSSMNTEAFF. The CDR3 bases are TGTGCCAGCAGCCCCGCGGGGAGTTCCATGAACACTGAAGCTTTCTTT. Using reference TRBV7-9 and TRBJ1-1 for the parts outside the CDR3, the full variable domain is DTGVSQNPRHKITKRGQNVTFRCDPISEHNRLYWYRQTLGQGPEFLTYFQNEAQLEKSRLLSDRFSAERPKGSFSTLEIQRTEQGDSAMYLCASSPAGSSMNTEAFFGQGTRLTVV.

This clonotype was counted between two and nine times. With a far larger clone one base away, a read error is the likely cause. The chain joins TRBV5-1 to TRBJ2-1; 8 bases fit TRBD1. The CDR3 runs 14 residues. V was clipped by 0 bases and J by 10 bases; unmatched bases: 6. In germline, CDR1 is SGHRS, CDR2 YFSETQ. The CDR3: CASSLGTGIYEQFF. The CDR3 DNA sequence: TGCGCCAGCAGCTTGGGGACAGGGATCTACGAGCAGTTCTTC.

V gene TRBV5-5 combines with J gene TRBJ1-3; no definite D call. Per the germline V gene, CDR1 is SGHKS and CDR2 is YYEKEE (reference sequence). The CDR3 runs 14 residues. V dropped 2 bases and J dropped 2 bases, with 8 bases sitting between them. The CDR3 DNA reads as TGTGCCAGCAGCTTTCAGGCTACTGGAAACACCATATATTTT. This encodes CASSFQATGNTIYF.

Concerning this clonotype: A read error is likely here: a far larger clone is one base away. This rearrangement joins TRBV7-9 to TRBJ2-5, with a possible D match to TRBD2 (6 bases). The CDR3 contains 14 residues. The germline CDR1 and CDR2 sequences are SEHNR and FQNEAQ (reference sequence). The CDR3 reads CANSLAGREETQYF. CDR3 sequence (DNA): TGTGCCAACAGCTTAGCAGGTCGGGAGGAGACCCAGTACTTC.

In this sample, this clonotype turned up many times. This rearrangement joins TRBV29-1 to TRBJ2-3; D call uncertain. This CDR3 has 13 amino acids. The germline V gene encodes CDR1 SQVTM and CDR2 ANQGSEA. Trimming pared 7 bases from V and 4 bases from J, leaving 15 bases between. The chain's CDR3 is CSATPPSPDTQYF. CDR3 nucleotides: TGCAGCGCTACTCCCCCGTCCCCAGATACGCAGTATTTT.

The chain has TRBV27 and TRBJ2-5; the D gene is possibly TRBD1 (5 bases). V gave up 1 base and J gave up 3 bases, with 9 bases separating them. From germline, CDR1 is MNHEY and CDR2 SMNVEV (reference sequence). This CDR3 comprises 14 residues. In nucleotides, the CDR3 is TGTGCCAGCAGTTTATTCGCGACAGAAGAGACCCAGTACTTC. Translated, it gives CASSLFATEETQYF.

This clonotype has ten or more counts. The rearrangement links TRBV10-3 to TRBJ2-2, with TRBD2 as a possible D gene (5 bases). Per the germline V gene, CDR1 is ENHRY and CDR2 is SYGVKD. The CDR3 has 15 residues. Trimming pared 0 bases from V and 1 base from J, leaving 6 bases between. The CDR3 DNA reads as TGTGCCATCAGTGAGTCTCGGGAGAACACCGGGGAGCTGTTTTTT. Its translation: CAISESRENTGELFF.

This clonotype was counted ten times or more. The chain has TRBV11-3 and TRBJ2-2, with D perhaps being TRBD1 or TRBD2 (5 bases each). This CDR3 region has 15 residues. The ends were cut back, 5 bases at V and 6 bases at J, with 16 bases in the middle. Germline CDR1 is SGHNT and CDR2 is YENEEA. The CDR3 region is CASSVRDPGAGELFF. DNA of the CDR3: TGTGCCAGCAGCGTCCGGGACCCCGGGGCCGGGGAGCTGTTTTTT. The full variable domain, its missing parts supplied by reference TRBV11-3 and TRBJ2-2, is EAGVVQSPRYKIIEKKQPVAFWCNPISGHNTLYWYLQNLGQGPELLIRYENEEAVDDSQLPKDRFSAERLKGVDSTLKIQPAELGDSAVYLCASSVRDPGAGELFFGEGSRLTVL.

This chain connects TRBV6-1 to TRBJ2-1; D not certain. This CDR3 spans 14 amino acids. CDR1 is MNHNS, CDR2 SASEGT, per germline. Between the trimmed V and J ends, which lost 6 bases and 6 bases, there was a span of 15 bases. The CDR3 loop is CASSSASLGNEQFF. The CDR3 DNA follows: TGTGCCAGCAGCTCGGCCTCCCTAGGCAATGAGCAGTTCTTC.

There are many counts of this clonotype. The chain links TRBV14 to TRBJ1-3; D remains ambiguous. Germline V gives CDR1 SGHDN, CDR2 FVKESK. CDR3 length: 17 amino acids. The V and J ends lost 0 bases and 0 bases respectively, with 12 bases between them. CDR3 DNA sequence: TGTGCCAGCAGCCAAGATAGAGATTTCGACTCTGGAAACACCATATATTTT. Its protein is CASSQDRDFDSGNTIYF.

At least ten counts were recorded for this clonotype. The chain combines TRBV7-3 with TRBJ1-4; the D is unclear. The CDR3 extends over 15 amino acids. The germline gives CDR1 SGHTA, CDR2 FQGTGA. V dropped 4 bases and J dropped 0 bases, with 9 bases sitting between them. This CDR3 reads CASSSGSSTNEKLFF. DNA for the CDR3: TGTGCCAGCAGCTCTGGGTCCTCAACTAATGAAAAACTGTTTTTT.

In nucleotides, the CDR3 is TGTGCCAGCAGCTTTCGGGCAGAGAACACTGAAGCTTTCTTT. It specifies CASSFRAENTEAFF. The chain joins TRBV5-4 to TRBJ1-1; D is uncertain. Deletions cut 2 bases from V and 1 base from J, with 9 bases between. Germline-derived CDR1 and CDR2 are SGHNT and YYREEE (reference sequence). The CDR3 runs 14 residues. The whole variable domain, remainder taken from reference TRBV5-4 and TRBJ1-1, is ETGVTQSPTHLIKTRGQQVTLRCSSQSGHNTVSWYQQALGQGPQFIFQYYREEENGRGNFPPRFSGLQFPNYSSELNVNALELDDSALYLCASSFRAENTEAFFGQGTRLTVV.

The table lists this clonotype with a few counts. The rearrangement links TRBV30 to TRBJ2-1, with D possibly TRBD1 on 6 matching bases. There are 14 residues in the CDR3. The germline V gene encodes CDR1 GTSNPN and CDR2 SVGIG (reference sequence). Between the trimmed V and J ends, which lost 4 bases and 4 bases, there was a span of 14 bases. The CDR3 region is CAWTHPQGYNEQFF. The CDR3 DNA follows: TGTGCCTGGACGCATCCACAGGGTTACAATGAGCAGTTCTTC.

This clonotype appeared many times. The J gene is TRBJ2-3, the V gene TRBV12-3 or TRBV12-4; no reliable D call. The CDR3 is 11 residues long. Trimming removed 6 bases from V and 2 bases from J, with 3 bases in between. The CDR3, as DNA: TGTGCCAGCAGGATCACAGATACGCAGTATTTT. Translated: CASRITDTQYF.

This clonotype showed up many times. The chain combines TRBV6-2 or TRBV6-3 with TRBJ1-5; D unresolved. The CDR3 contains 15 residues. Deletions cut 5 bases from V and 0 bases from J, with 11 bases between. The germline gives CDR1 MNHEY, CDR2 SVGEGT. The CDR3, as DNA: TGTGCCAGCAGTGAATCCAAACCTAGCAATCAGCCCCAGCATTTT. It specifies CASSESKPSNQPQHF.

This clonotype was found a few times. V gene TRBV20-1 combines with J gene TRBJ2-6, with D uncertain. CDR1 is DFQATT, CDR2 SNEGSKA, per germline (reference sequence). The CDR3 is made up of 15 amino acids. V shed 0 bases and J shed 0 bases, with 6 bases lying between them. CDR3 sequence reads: CSARDWSSGANVLTF. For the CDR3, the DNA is TGCAGTGCTAGAGATTGGAGCTCTGGGGCCAACGTCCTGACTTTC.

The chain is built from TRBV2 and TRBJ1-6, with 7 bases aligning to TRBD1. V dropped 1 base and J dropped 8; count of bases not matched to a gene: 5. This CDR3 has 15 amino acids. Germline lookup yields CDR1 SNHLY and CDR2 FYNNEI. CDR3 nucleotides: TGTGCCAGCAGTGAAGTAGACAGGGTTGATTCACCCCTCCACTTT. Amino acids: CASSEVDRVDSPLHF.